One and the same sample provided the 13 T cell receptor beta chains below, sequenced in a study of blood T cell repertoires in COVID-19. Profiled with immunoSEQ multiplex PCR; TCRdb holds only in-frame clones, not every one. The sample lists some 340,000 clones; approximately 87% were seen once. Sequences were obtained from PBMCs or T cells enriched from blood (not recorded which). These receptors were collected from a young woman who had recovered from COVID-19.

The chain joins TRBV19 to TRBJ1-1, with D tentatively TRBD1 (6 bases). The ends were cut back, 5 bases at V and 4 bases at J, with 14 bases in the middle. This CDR3 spans 14 amino acids. Germline V gene lookup returns CDR1 LNHDA and CDR2 SQIVND (reference sequence). The CDR3 region has the DNA TGTGCCAGTAGTCCCCAAGCAGGGGTCACTGAAGCTTTCTTT. Translated, it gives CASSPQAGVTEAFF.

V is TRBV15 and J is TRBJ2-1; a possible D gene is TRBD2 (5 bases). Deletions cut 3 bases from V and 2 bases from J, with 11 bases between. CDR1 is LNHNV and CDR2 is YYDKDF in the germline V gene (reference sequence). This CDR3 has 15 amino acids. The CDR3 protein is CATSRELGTYNEQFF. The CDR3 DNA reads TGTGCCACCAGCAGGGAACTCGGGACCTACAATGAGCAGTTCTTC.

The V and J genes are TRBV29-1 and TRBJ1-2, with 10 nucleotides matching TRBD1. This CDR3 has 14 amino acids. V shed 3 bases, J shed 4 bases, and the junction held 5 bases outside the gene matches. The germline gives CDR1 SQVTM, CDR2 ANQGSEA. The CDR3: CSVEDRGKVYGYTF. CDR3 nucleotides: TGCAGCGTTGAGGACAGGGGGAAGGTCTATGGCTACACCTTC.

This chain joins TRBV13 and TRBJ2-7, with D perhaps TRBD2 (6 bases). Germline CDR1 PRHDT, CDR2 FYEKMQ (reference sequence). V dropped 4 bases and J dropped 6 bases, with 16 bases sitting between them. The CDR3 sequence is 14 residues long. The CDR3 DNA follows: TGTGCCAGCAGCTCCACAGGCGGGGTATTCGAGCAGTACTTC. This gives the protein CASSSTGGVFEQYF.

The chain recombines TRBV7-8 with TRBJ2-5; TRBD2 agrees at 7 bases. Losses at the gene ends were 8 bases for V and 5 bases for J; bases not matched to a gene: 5. There are 12 residues in the CDR3. Germline loops: CDR1 SGHVS, CDR2 FQNEAQ. CDR3 residues: CASRGVEETQYF. For the CDR3, the DNA is TGTGCCAGCCGGGGGGTAGAGGAGACCCAGTACTTC.

V and J are TRBV6-5 and TRBJ1-2; 7 bases map to TRBD1. CDR3 length: 14 amino acids. After removal of 4 bases from V and 4 bases from J, the junction contained 6 bases not matched to a gene. The germline gives CDR1 MNHEY, CDR2 SVGAGI. The CDR3 loop is CASSFADRAYGYTF. The CDR3 nucleotides are TGTGCCAGCAGTTTCGCTGACAGGGCCTATGGCTACACCTTC.

The V gene is TRBV19, the J gene TRBJ2-7; 7 positions agree with TRBD2. Germline V lookup: CDR1 LNHDA, CDR2 SQIVND (reference sequence). The CDR3 contains 15 residues. Trimming removed 6 bases from V and 0 bases from J; junction bases left unmatched: 8. The CDR3 region is CASSLQGDYSYEQYF. The CDR3 coding sequence is TGTGCCAGTAGCTTACAAGGGGACTACTCCTACGAGCAGTACTTC.

This rearrangement joins TRBV29-1 to TRBJ1-5; 10 positions agree with TRBD1. The CDR3 runs 14 residues. J lost 4 bases, V lost 7 bases, and 7 bases had no gene match. Per germline, CDR1 SQVTM and CDR2 ANQGSEA. The CDR3 protein is CSASTGGQNQPQHF. The DNA for the CDR3 is TGCAGCGCCTCGACAGGGGGCCAAAATCAGCCCCAGCATTTT.

The rearrangement links TRBV25-1 to TRBJ2-2, with D uncertain. Between the trimmed V and J ends, which lost 3 bases and 7 bases, there was a span of 9 bases. The V gene's germline CDR1 is MGHDK and CDR2 SYGVNS. This CDR3 is 13 amino acids long. The CDR3 reads CASSDPYVGELFF. The CDR3 DNA is TGTGCCAGCAGTGATCCGTATGTCGGGGAGCTGTTTTTT.

V usage is TRBV30 and J usage is TRBJ2-1; perhaps TRBD2 as D (6 bases). CDR3 length equals 14 residues. V lost 3 bases to trimming and J lost 9 bases, with 18 bases between them. Germline V gene sequence: CDR1 GTSNPN, CDR2 SVGIG (reference sequence). The CDR3 DNA is TGTGCCTGGAGCCACCAAGGGACTCGGGGTGAGCAGTTCTTC. This gives the protein CAWSHQGTRGEQFF.

This chain joins TRBV4-1 and TRBJ1-2; D is possibly TRBD1 (5 bases). This CDR3 has 17 residues. In germline, CDR1 is MGHRA, CDR2 YSYEKL. The V end was cut by 0 bases, the J end by 5 bases, with 19 bases between. CDR3 sequence reads: CASSQDRARQGFYGYTF. CDR3 sequence (DNA): TGCGCCAGCAGCCAAGACCGGGCGCGGCAGGGATTTTATGGCTACACCTTC.

This chain connects TRBV7-2 to TRBJ2-7; 7 positions agree with TRBD1. J gave up 2 bases and V 1 base, and 5 bases lay outside the gene matches. The CDR3 has 15 residues. Germline assignment: CDR1 SGHTA and CDR2 FQGNSA. The CDR3 loop reads CASSLDRGHTYEQYF. CDR3 DNA sequence: TGTGCCAGCAGCTTAGACAGGGGCCATACCTACGAGCAGTACTTC. Complete variable domain (other parts from reference TRBV7-2 and TRBJ2-7): GAGVSQSPSNKVTEKGKDVELRCDPISGHTALYWYRQSLGQGLEFLIYFQGNSAPDKSGLPSDRFSAERTGGSVSTLTIQRTQQEDSAVYLCASSLDRGHTYEQYFGPGTRLTVT.

This chain links TRBV10-3 with TRBJ1-5; D remains ambiguous. V was cut by 0 bases and J by 9 bases, with 12 bases left in between. This CDR3 has 14 residues. Germline values: CDR1 ENHRY, CDR2 SYGVKD. CDR3: CAISESSGSGPQHF. The DNA of the CDR3 is TGTGCCATCAGTGAGTCGTCCGGTAGCGGGCCCCAGCATTTT.